The clone carrying this T cell receptor (beta chain) was observed a handful of times. The antigen remains undetermined. The data are from a study of post-analysis software for immune sequencing data. Study-level results: TRBV5-6, TRBV5-1 and TRBV20-1 belonged to a set of about five TRBV segments that were more frequent in patients than controls.

Germline loops: CDR1 SGHTA, CDR2 FQGNSA. The CDR3 consists of 12 residues. Trimming left V 2 bases short and J 5 bases short, with 5 bases between. The authors incorporated unique molecular identifiers into the TCR beta cDNA libraries. Via MiXCR, TCRdb re-called the PCR reads, giving one row per CDR3 protein. The sample contains approximately 440,000 distinct CDR3 sequences, 45% of which appear only once. The sequenced sample was blood. The rearrangement uses TRBV7-2 and TRBJ2-3; no definite D call. This sequence originates from a girl aged 10 to 17 with multiple sclerosis. CDR3: CASSLREDTQYF. The CDR3 coding sequence is TGTGCCAGCAGCTTAAGAGAAGATACGCAGTATTTT.